Listed here are 30 T cell receptor beta chains from one sample, sequenced in a study of T cell responses to AZD1222 COVID-19 vaccine. Sequencing was performed with immunoSEQ multiplex PCR; in TCRdb, only in-frame clones are kept and a portion is missing. The sample gives approximately 160,000 clones, just over 90% of which show up once; roughly 1.6% is in the top ten. The input for sequencing was peripheral blood, taken on day 0 of AZD1222 vaccination. These receptor sequences come from an adult in good health.

The J gene is TRBJ2-5, the V gene TRBV7-3; 11 nucleotides match TRBD2. V gave up 10 bases and J gave up 1 base; unmatched junction bases: 5. Germline V gene sequence: CDR1 SGHTA, CDR2 FQGTGA. The CDR3 contains 14 residues. CDR3 loop: CATRLAGSQETQYF. The CDR3 region has the DNA TGTGCCACCCGACTAGCGGGGTCCCAAGAGACCCAGTACTTC.

The J gene is TRBJ1-1, the V gene TRBV19; unclear D gene. The ends were cut back, 3 bases at V and 11 bases at J, with 25 bases in the middle. The CDR3 is 16 residues long. Germline V gene sequence: CDR1 LNHDA, CDR2 SQIVND (reference sequence). The DNA of the CDR3 is TGTGCCAGTAGTATCGGAGGCGAGGACCGGTTGATGGACGCTTTCTTT. This encodes CASSIGGEDRLMDAFF.

The rearrangement links TRBV5-1 to TRBJ2-7; the match to TRBD1 covers 10 bases. Unmatched junction bases numbered 7, after V lost 4 bases and J lost 3 bases. CDR1 is SGHRS, CDR2 YFSETQ, per germline. CDR3 length: 15 residues. CDR3 sequence reads: CASSHDGTGVYEQYF. Here the CDR3 DNA reads TGCGCCAGCAGCCATGACGGGACAGGGGTCTACGAGCAGTACTTC.

This clone appeared a few times. The V gene is TRBV6-5, the J gene TRBJ2-2, with TRBD2 matching over 10 bases. Germline CDR1 and CDR2: MNHEY and SVGAGI. CDR3 size: 13 residues. V lost 10 bases, J lost 7 bases, and 6 bases stayed unmatched. The CDR3 DNA reads as TGTGCCACCAGACTAGCGGGCAGCGGGGAGCTGTTTTTT. Protein sequence: CATRLAGSGELFF.

The chain carries TRBV18 and TRBJ2-5, with D hard to call. The CDR3 loop spans 14 amino acids. V dropped 4 bases and J dropped 2 bases, with 11 bases sitting between them. CDR1 and CDR2 (germline): KGHSH, LQKENI. The CDR3: CASSRLTVQETQYF. In nucleotides, the CDR3 is TGTGCCAGCTCACGGTTAACAGTACAAGAGACCCAGTACTTC.

The chain is built from TRBV11-2 and TRBJ1-2; D not certain. V was trimmed by 0 bases and J by 4 bases, leaving 9 bases between them. The CDR3 sequence is 14 residues long. Germline V gene sequence: CDR1 SGHAT, CDR2 FQNNGV. Here the CDR3 reads CASSLDGPVYGYTF. The CDR3 bases are TGTGCCAGCAGCTTAGACGGCCCGGTCTATGGCTACACCTTC.

The V call is TRBV6-5, the J call TRBJ1-3; no clear D. Germline V gives CDR1 MNHEY, CDR2 SVGAGI. The CDR3 totals 11 residues. The V end was cut by 11 bases, the J end by 0 bases, with 5 bases between. CDR3 nucleotides: TGTGCCGGCATCTCTGGAAACACCATATATTTT. Translating it yields CAGISGNTIYF.

The V gene is TRBV13, the J gene TRBJ2-1; 8 positions match TRBD2. Germline CDR1 PRHDT, CDR2 FYEKMQ (reference sequence). The CDR3 contains 13 residues. Trimming at V came to 3 bases and at J to 7 bases, leaving 2 bases not matched to a gene. CDR3 region: CASSFGGANEQFF. The CDR3 nucleotides read TGTGCCAGCAGCTTCGGGGGGGCTAATGAGCAGTTCTTC.

The chain recombines TRBV4-3 with TRBJ2-1; the D gene is possibly TRBD2 (5 bases). Trimming cost V 0 bases and J 6 bases, with 9 bases left between them. This CDR3 comprises 14 residues. The germline gives CDR1 LGHNA, CDR2 YSLEER. This chain's CDR3 is CASSQEASSNEQFF. The CDR3 DNA reads as TGCGCCAGCAGCCAAGAAGCTAGCAGCAATGAGCAGTTCTTC.

This chain connects TRBV29-1 to TRBJ1-2, with D maybe TRBD1 (5 bases). The CDR3 consists of 13 residues. Trimming left V 1 base short and J 3 bases short, with 9 bases between. Looked up from germline, CDR1 is SQVTM and CDR2 is ANQGSEA. In nucleotides, the CDR3 is TGCAGCGTTGAAGGACAGAGGGACTATGGCTACACCTTC. Translating it yields CSVEGQRDYGYTF.

Here the CDR3 DNA reads TGTGCCAGCAGCTCCCAGCCTGGACAGACGAATTCACCCCTCCACTTT. Amino acids: CASSSQPGQTNSPLHF. J is TRBJ1-6 and V is TRBV11-1, with D possibly TRBD1 on 6 matching bases. This CDR3 has 16 residues. CDR1 SGHAT and CDR2 FQDESV come from the germline V gene (reference sequence). Trimming left V 4 bases short and J 7 bases short, with 17 bases between.

The rearrangement joins TRBV11-2 to TRBJ1-1; 12 nucleotides match TRBD1. The germline V gene has CDR1 SGHAT and CDR2 FQNNGV. Trimming at V came to 1 base and at J to 5 bases, leaving 11 bases not matched to a gene. The length of the CDR3 is 18 residues. CDR3 loop: CASSLVGPGQGAWTEAFF. The DNA of the CDR3 is TGTGCCAGCAGCTTAGTGGGACCGGGACAGGGGGCTTGGACTGAAGCTTTCTTT.

The chain uses TRBV28 and TRBJ1-1, with a tentative D call TRBD1 (6 bases). CDR3 length: 12 residues. Trimming left V 6 bases short and J 11 bases short, with 16 bases between. The germline CDR1 and CDR2 sequences are MDHEN and SYDVKM. The DNA for the CDR3 is TGTGCCAGCAGCTATTTACAGGGTTTTGCTTTCTTT. Translated, it gives CASSYLQGFAFF.

V is TRBV24-1 and J is TRBJ2-1; D unclear. Germline CDR1 KGHDR, CDR2 SFDVKD. The CDR3 has 16 residues. Trimming pared 3 bases from V and 10 bases from J, leaving 21 bases between. CDR3 bases: TGTGCCACCAGTGATGTGAAGGGAAGGGCCCAAGGGGAGCAGTTCTTC. Its translation: CATSDVKGRAQGEQFF.

The rearrangement uses TRBV6-2 or TRBV6-3 and TRBJ2-5; no reliable D call. This CDR3 is 12 amino acids long. Trimming shortened V by 5 bases and J by 4 bases, and 8 bases separated the two germline ends. Germline CDR1 is MNHEY and CDR2 is SVGEGT. The CDR3 region is CASSSPVETQYF. The CDR3 DNA follows: TGTGCCAGCAGTAGCCCCGTAGAGACCCAGTACTTC.

The rearrangement joins TRBV19 to TRBJ2-5, with TRBD1 as a possible D gene (6 bases). The CDR3 totals 15 residues. V lost 10 bases, J lost 5 bases, and 23 bases lay in between. CDR1 and CDR2 from the germline V gene are LNHDA and SQIVND (reference sequence). CDR3 in amino acids: CATSRAGEPRETQYF. Written as DNA, the CDR3 is TGTGCCACCAGTCGGGCAGGGGAGCCCCGGGAGACCCAGTACTTC.

CDR3 nucleotides: TGTGCCAGCAGCTTGTCTGGGGGCATAAATGAGCAGTTCTTC. It translates to CASSLSGGINEQFF. The chain recombines TRBV11-3 with TRBJ2-1; tentatively, D is TRBD1 (6 bases). The CDR3 runs to 14 residues. Per the germline V gene, CDR1 is SGHNT and CDR2 is YENEEA. V shed 3 bases and J shed 7 bases, with 13 bases lying between them.

This clone has only a few counts. The chain employs TRBV29-1 and TRBJ1-1; D unclear. Germline CDR1 SQVTM, CDR2 ANQGSEA. This CDR3 is 13 amino acids long. Trimming took 1 base from V and 2 from J, leaving 8 bases between them. CDR3 bases: TGCAGCGTTGAAGGACACCCTAACACTGAAGCTTTCTTT. It yields the protein CSVEGHPNTEAFF.

The chain combines TRBV28 with TRBJ1-6; TRBD1 matches 10 bases. The germline V gene encodes CDR1 MDHEN and CDR2 SYDVKM. The V and J ends lost 6 bases and 7 bases, in that order; junction bases with no gene match: 6. This CDR3 is built from 15 residues. The CDR3 DNA follows: TGTGCCAGCAGACACCGGGACAGGGGAAATTCACCCCTCCACTTT. Amino acids: CASRHRDRGNSPLHF.

The rearrangement uses TRBV2 and TRBJ1-2; no firm D call. Trimming cost V 4 bases and J 1 base, with 7 bases left between them. CDR3 length equals 13 residues. Germline values: CDR1 SNHLY, CDR2 FYNNEI. The chain's CDR3 is CASSVPNNYGYTF. The CDR3 DNA follows: TGTGCCAGCAGTGTTCCGAATAACTATGGCTACACCTTC.

The V call is TRBV5-6, the J call TRBJ1-1, with D hard to call. The germline V gene encodes CDR1 SGHDT and CDR2 YYEEEE. This CDR3 has 16 amino acids. V lost 0 bases to trimming and J lost 1 base, with 13 bases between them. CDR3 in amino acids: CASSLGLNYKNTEAFF. Written as DNA, the CDR3 is TGTGCCAGCAGCTTGGGGCTTAACTATAAGAACACTGAAGCTTTCTTT.

The V and J genes are TRBV10-1 and TRBJ1-5, with no clear D. There are 14 residues in the CDR3. V was trimmed by 2 bases and J by 2 bases, leaving 7 bases between them. The germline CDR1 and CDR2 sequences are WNHNN and SYGVQD (reference sequence). The CDR3 reads CASSEGPGNQPQHF. In nucleotides, the CDR3 is TGCGCCAGCAGTGAGGGCCCGGGCAATCAGCCCCAGCATTTT.

This sequence joins TRBV2 and TRBJ1-5; D call uncertain. This CDR3 contains 13 residues. The V end lost 6 bases, the J end lost 2 bases, and 8 bases lay between the germline ends. Looked up from germline, CDR1 is SNHLY and CDR2 is FYNNEI. The CDR3 sequence: CASSVQGNQPQHF. The DNA for the CDR3 is TGTGCCAGCAGCGTTCAGGGCAATCAGCCCCAGCATTTT.

This chain connects TRBV12-3 or TRBV12-4 to TRBJ2-1; D perhaps matches TRBD2 (6 bases). Between the trimmed V and J ends, which lost 4 bases and 2 bases, there was a span of 6 bases. This CDR3 region has 13 residues. The CDR3 here is CASSSGAYNEQFF. The CDR3, as DNA: TGTGCCAGCAGTTCGGGAGCCTACAATGAGCAGTTCTTC.

The V call is TRBV6-5, the J call TRBJ1-5; 7 positions agree with TRBD1. The CDR3 consists of 12 residues. CDR1 MNHEY and CDR2 SVGAGI come from the germline V gene. The J segment lost 7 bases and the V segment lost 8 bases, leaving 5 bases of the junction unmatched. The CDR3 region has the DNA TGTGCCAGCCTCGCAGGGGGGCAGCCCCAGCATTTT. Translated, it gives CASLAGGQPQHF.

This rearrangement joins TRBV19 to TRBJ1-6; 7 nucleotides line up with TRBD1. Germline V gene sequence: CDR1 LNHDA, CDR2 SQIVND (reference sequence). V trimming: 6 bases; J trimming: 5 bases; junction bases outside the gene matches: 13. The CDR3 contains 17 residues. CDR3 in amino acids: CASSRTTGRGDNSPLHF. CDR3 DNA: TGTGCCAGTAGCCGCACGACAGGGAGAGGCGATAATTCACCCCTCCACTTT.

The chain uses TRBV6-5 and TRBJ2-3; no clear D. Germline CDR1 reads MNHEY; CDR2 reads SVGAGI. The ends were cut back, 8 bases at V and 0 bases at J, with 9 bases in the middle. There are 13 residues in the CDR3. This CDR3 is CASGLRSTDTQYF. CDR3 nucleotide sequence: TGTGCCAGCGGTTTGCGGAGCACAGATACGCAGTATTTT.

The CDR3: CASSVGGNSNQPQHF. The CDR3 DNA follows: TGTGCCAGCAGCGTGGGGGGAAATAGCAATCAGCCCCAGCATTTT. The chain combines TRBV9 with TRBJ1-5, with a possible D match to TRBD1 (5 bases). Looked up from germline, CDR1 is SGDLS and CDR2 is YYNGEE. The CDR3 spans 15 residues. V was pared by 2 bases and J by 0 bases, with 9 bases between.

This sequence joins TRBV4-1 and TRBJ2-1; 10 nucleotides line up with TRBD2. V shed 6 bases and J 6 bases; nucleotides not matched to a gene: 5. Germline V gives CDR1 MGHRA, CDR2 YSYEKL. The CDR3 is 14 amino acids. The CDR3 coding sequence is TGCGCCAGCAGTCTGGGGACTAGCGTCAATGAGCAGTTCTTC. Its protein product is CASSLGTSVNEQFF.

The chain uses TRBV7-9 and TRBJ1-5; maybe TRBD1 (5 bases). CDR1 and CDR2 from the germline V gene are SEHNR and FQNEAQ (reference sequence). V lost 6 bases and J 7 bases, leaving 13 bases between the germline ends. The CDR3 totals 13 residues. The CDR3 here is CASRQQAGQPQHF. The CDR3 nucleotides are TGTGCCAGCAGGCAACAGGCGGGGCAGCCCCAGCATTTT.